This T cell receptor beta chain was sequenced in a study of blood T cells in healthy people across ages. Study summary: About one barcoded beta molecule per two T cells was captured by template switching.

V lost 1 base to trimming and J lost 5 bases, with 9 bases between them. The CDR3 loop spans 12 amino acids. Germline CDR1 is SQVTM and CDR2 is ANQGSEA. Using a J-beta primer mix together with a sample-barcoded 5' primer, a second PCR was run for about 6 to 12 cycles. From each sample, at least 2.5 million paired-end reads containing CDR3 were obtained. TCRdb reprocessed the 5' RACE reads via MiXCR and lists one record per CDR3 protein. Of about 1,600,000 distinct CDR3 sequences listed, 35% to 45% are singletons. Every donor gave roughly 9.6 milliliters of peripheral blood. With regard to this clonotype: The antigen remains undetermined.

General study points: Age advanced and TCR beta diversity per million T cells fell, roughly linearly.

This clonotype was obtained from a woman under 30 in good health. The source material was blood. The chain recombines TRBV29-1 with TRBJ2-7, with D maybe TRBD1 (6 bases). The CDR3 spells CSVEGTEDEQYF. CDR3 nucleotides: TGCAGCGTTGAAGGGACAGAGGACGAGCAGTACTTC.